These 32 T cell receptor beta chains came from one sample sequenced in a study of identical twins. MiXCR, run by TCRdb on the 5' RACE reads, gives a single entry per CDR3 protein. The table lists fewer than 800,000 distinct CDR3 sequences, 7.1% of them singletons. A further study also used this sample, focusing on yellow fever vaccine responses in identical twins.

Specimen: PBMCs. These receptors all stem from a woman between 18 and 29 years old in good health.

The V and J genes are TRBV4-1 and TRBJ1-6; the D gene is possibly TRBD1 (5 bases). The CDR3 extends over 16 amino acids. V lost 4 bases and J lost 9, with 19 bases in between. Germline CDR1 and CDR2: MGHRA and YSYEKL. The CDR3 DNA reads TGCGCCAGCAGCCCGACCCCGGGGGAGGCGGGTTCACCCCTCCACTTT. As protein: CASSPTPGEAGSPLHF.

This clonotype was found many times. CDR3 sequence: CSVEGRAIAEAFF. For the CDR3, the DNA is TGCAGCGTTGAGGGCAGGGCGATCGCTGAAGCTTTCTTT. The chain carries TRBV29-1 and TRBJ1-1; possibly TRBD1 for D (5 bases). Germline V gene data show CDR1 as SQVTM and CDR2 as ANQGSEA. The ends were cut back, 3 bases at V and 6 bases at J, with 14 bases in the middle. The CDR3 totals 13 residues.

This clonotype showed up many times. V usage is TRBV12-3 or TRBV12-4 and J usage is TRBJ2-2, with a weak D call TRBD1 (6 bases). The CDR3 is made up of 14 amino acids. V lost 5 bases and J lost 2, with 9 bases in between. CDR3 in amino acids: CASSDRRNTGELFF. In nucleotides, the CDR3 is TGTGCCAGCAGTGACAGGCGAAACACCGGGGAGCTGTTTTTT.

A few counts support this clonotype. The V call is TRBV10-3, the J call TRBJ2-5, with D perhaps matching TRBD2 (6 bases). There are 13 residues in the CDR3. V lost 5 bases and J lost 3, with 10 bases in between. Looked up from germline, CDR1 is ENHRY and CDR2 is SYGVKD. The chain's CDR3 is CAISPTREETQYF. In nucleotides, the CDR3 is TGTGCCATCAGTCCGACTAGGGAAGAGACCCAGTACTTC.

The chain uses TRBV11-2 and TRBJ2-4; 7 bases line up with TRBD1. V trimming: 5 bases; J trimming: 4 bases; junction bases outside the gene matches: 8. This CDR3 has 15 residues. CDR1 and CDR2 (germline): SGHAT, FQNNGV. The CDR3: CASSPRGQGKNIQYF. CDR3 sequence (DNA): TGTGCCAGCAGCCCTAGGGGGCAGGGGAAAAACATTCAGTACTTC.

This clonotype was seen more than once but under ten times. The rearrangement links TRBV6-1 to TRBJ2-2; 10 bases line up with TRBD2. CDR1 and CDR2 from the germline V gene are MNHNS and SASEGT. The CDR3 is made up of 14 amino acids. The V and J ends lost 6 bases and 4 bases, in that order; junction bases with no gene match: 2. This chain's CDR3 is CASRAGGRTGELFF. The DNA of the CDR3 is TGTGCCAGCAGAGCGGGGGGGCGCACCGGGGAGCTGTTTTTT.

This clonotype has a count of ten or more. The chain recombines TRBV7-2 with TRBJ2-1, with TRBD2 matching over 7 bases. Trimming cost V 3 bases and J 7 bases; bases outside gene matches: 6. Germline-derived CDR1 and CDR2 are SGHTA and FQGNSA. The CDR3 sequence is 14 residues long. DNA of the CDR3: TGTGCCAGCAGCTTGGCTAGCGGAAGGAATGAGCAGTTCTTC. Translation gives CASSLASGRNEQFF.

The chain links TRBV5-6 to TRBJ2-1; 13 nucleotides agree with TRBD2. The germline CDR1 and CDR2 sequences are SGHDT and YYEEEE. This CDR3 is 17 amino acids long. V dropped 3 bases and J dropped 4; count of bases not matched to a gene: 7. The CDR3 coding sequence is TGTGCCAGCAGCTCCGACGGGACTAGCGGGAATTACAATGAGCAGTTCTTC. Translated: CASSSDGTSGNYNEQFF.

This clonotype was detected ten times or more. The chain links TRBV7-2 to TRBJ1-2; TRBD1 aligns across 7 bases. V dropped 5 bases and J dropped 5; count of bases not matched to a gene: 5. Germline V gene lookup returns CDR1 SGHTA and CDR2 FQGNSA. This CDR3 region has 13 residues. The CDR3 region has the DNA TGTGCCAGCAGCGTAGGGGGCGAATATGGCTACACCTTC. This codes for CASSVGGEYGYTF.

This clonotype was seen at least ten times. The chain carries TRBV7-6 and TRBJ1-1; TRBD1 might be the D (6 bases). There are 14 residues in the CDR3. Germline loops: CDR1 SGHVS, CDR2 FNYEAQ. Deletions cut 9 bases from V and 1 base from J, with 15 bases between. CDR3 coding DNA: TGTGCCAGTAGGGGGGGGCAAGGGAACACTGAAGCTTTCTTT. Translation: CASRGGQGNTEAFF. Full variable domain (rest looked up from reference TRBV7-6 and TRBJ1-1): GAGVSQSPRYKVTKRGQDVALRCDPISGHVSLYWYRQALGQGPEFLTYFNYEAQQDKSGLPNDRFSAERPEGSISTLTIQRTEQRDSAMYRCASRGGQGNTEAFFGQGTRLTVV.

This clonotype has only one observation. The rearrangement links TRBV29-1 to TRBJ2-7; possible D gene TRBD2, 7 bases. The CDR3 extends over 14 amino acids. The V gene's germline CDR1 is SQVTM and CDR2 ANQGSEA. V lost 4 bases, J lost 4 bases, and 17 bases lay in between. The CDR3 sequence: CSVVSVRGLYEQYF. The CDR3 coding sequence is TGCAGCGTTGTATCGGTCAGGGGACTATACGAGCAGTACTTC.

The CDR3 DNA sequence: TGTGCCAGCAGCTTAGGACTAGCGGGGGGGCCAAAAGAGACCCAGTACTTC. Amino acid sequence: CASSLGLAGGPKETQYF. The rearrangement links TRBV7-2 to TRBJ2-5; 14 nucleotides agree with TRBD2. CDR3 size: 17 residues. Germline CDR1 SGHTA, CDR2 FQGNSA. V trimming: 1 base; J trimming: 3 bases; junction bases outside the gene matches: 4.

V gene TRBV3-1 combines with J gene TRBJ1-5; a weak D match, TRBD1 (6 bases). Trimming removed 5 bases at V and 3 bases at J, with 11 bases between. CDR1 and CDR2 from the germline V gene are LGHDT and YNNKEL (reference sequence). CDR3 length: 14 residues. Here the CDR3 reads CASSFGQNNQPQHF. CDR3 DNA: TGTGCCAGCAGCTTCGGACAGAACAATCAGCCCCAGCATTTT. The whole variable domain, filled in from reference TRBV3-1 and TRBJ1-5, reads DTAVSQTPKYLVTQMGNDKSIKCEQNLGHDTMYWYKQDSKKFLKIMFSYNNKELIINETVPNRFSPKSPDKAHLNLHINSLELGDSAVYFCASSFGQNNQPQHFGDGTRLSIL.

This clonotype showed up just a few times. The chain recombines TRBV20-1 with TRBJ1-1, with 9 bases fitting TRBD1. Per the germline V gene, CDR1 is DFQATT and CDR2 is SNEGSKA (reference sequence). Trimming at V came to 6 bases and at J to 4 bases, leaving 12 bases not matched to a gene. This CDR3 has 15 amino acids. The CDR3 DNA reads as TGCAGTGCCCTCACTCGGGACAGGGCGGTCACTGAAGCTTTCTTT. Amino acid sequence: CSALTRDRAVTEAFF.

The J gene is TRBJ2-3, the V gene TRBV28; D is perhaps TRBD1 or TRBD2 (6 bases each). Germline V gene sequence: CDR1 MDHEN, CDR2 SYDVKM. This CDR3 contains 15 residues. Trimming cost V 3 bases and J 0 bases, with 10 bases left between them. Here the CDR3 reads CASSLQGTSTDTQYF. The CDR3 region has the DNA TGTGCCAGCAGTTTGCAGGGGACTAGCACAGATACGCAGTATTTT.

V usage is TRBV18 and J usage is TRBJ2-7, with 9 bases that match TRBD1. With V trimmed by 3 bases and J by 2 bases, 5 bases remained unmatched. The V gene's germline CDR1 is KGHSH and CDR2 LQKENI. The CDR3 extends over 15 amino acids. The CDR3 DNA reads as TGTGCCAGCTCACCTGGGACAGGGAACACCTACGAGCAGTACGTC. Protein: CASSPGTGNTYEQYV.

This clonotype was observed at least ten times. The chain uses TRBV4-2 and TRBJ1-1, with D perhaps matching TRBD1 (5 bases). CDR3 size: 16 residues. Trimming removed 4 bases from V and 4 bases from J, with 19 bases in between. Germline V gene sequence: CDR1 LGHNA, CDR2 YNFKEQ. The chain's CDR3 is CASSRRVGEKGTEAFF. The DNA of the CDR3 is TGTGCCAGCAGCCGCAGGGTCGGGGAAAAGGGCACTGAAGCTTTCTTT.

Only a few counts were recorded for this clonotype. The V call is TRBV10-3, the J call TRBJ2-4; TRBD1 aligns across 9 bases. CDR3 length: 14 residues. With 5 bases clipped from V and 8 bases from J, the junction kept 7 bases outside the gene matches. Germline CDR1 reads ENHRY; CDR2 reads SYGVKD. CDR3 bases: TGTGCCATCAGTCCGGGACAGGGAGTTGACATTCAGTACTTC. Its translation is CAISPGQGVDIQYF.

The chain employs TRBV28 and TRBJ2-1; tentative D call: TRBD2 (5 bases). Trimming cost V 7 bases and J 1 base, with 11 bases left between them. The CDR3 covers 14 residues. Germline V gives CDR1 MDHEN, CDR2 SYDVKM. The CDR3 is CASTPDYSYNEQFF. Written as DNA, the CDR3 is TGTGCCAGCACTCCCGACTATTCCTACAATGAGCAGTTCTTC. The variable domain in full, with the rest retrieved from reference TRBV28 and TRBJ2-1, is DVKVTQSSRYLVKRTGEKVFLECVQDMDHENMFWYRQDPGLGLRLIYFSYDVKMKEKGDIPEGYSVSREKKERFSLILESASTNQTSMYLCASTPDYSYNEQFFGPGTRLTVL.

This clonotype was seen more than once but under ten times. The rearrangement uses TRBV5-6 and TRBJ1-2; no clear D gene. V shed 2 bases and J shed 4 bases, with 18 bases lying between them. CDR1 is SGHDT and CDR2 is YYEEEE in the germline V gene. The CDR3 totals 16 residues. The CDR3: CASSFTRPYISYGYTF. The CDR3, as DNA: TGTGCCAGCAGCTTTACTCGGCCTTACATTAGCTATGGCTACACCTTC.

J is TRBJ2-1 and V is TRBV5-4, with 16 bases that match TRBD2. Unmatched junction bases numbered 5, after V lost 2 bases and J lost 6 bases. Germline CDR1 is SGHNT and CDR2 is YYREEE (reference sequence). The CDR3 runs to 17 residues. In DNA, the CDR3 is TGTGCCAGCAGCTTAGGGACTAGCGGGAGGGGGATCAATGAGCAGTTCTTC. It is translated as CASSLGTSGRGINEQFF.

The chain carries TRBV29-1 and TRBJ2-5; 9 bases agree with TRBD1. Germline lookup yields CDR1 SQVTM and CDR2 ANQGSEA. This CDR3 region has 18 residues. With 4 bases clipped from V and 5 bases from J, the junction kept 20 bases outside the gene matches. The CDR3 DNA reads as TGCAGCGTTGGAAACGGAGAGTTTACAGGGGGCTGGGGTGAGACCCAGTACTTC. It translates to CSVGNGEFTGGWGETQYF. Complete variable domain (other parts from reference TRBV29-1 and TRBJ2-5): SAVISQKPSRDICQRGTSLTIQCQVDSQVTMMFWYRQQPGQSLTLIATANQGSEATYESGFVIDKFPISRPNLTFSTLTVSNMSPEDSSIYLCSVGNGEFTGGWGETQYFGPGTRLLVL.

The table lists this clonotype with many counts. The chain links TRBV3-1 to TRBJ2-1; tentatively, D is TRBD2 (5 bases). V lost 1 base, J lost 6 bases, and 16 bases lay in between. Germline V gene sequence: CDR1 LGHDT, CDR2 YNNKEL (reference sequence). CDR3 size: 16 residues. This chain's CDR3 is CASSQGWESIGNEQFF. Here the CDR3 DNA reads TGTGCCAGCAGCCAAGGGTGGGAGAGTATCGGCAATGAGCAGTTCTTC.

This clonotype was seen only a few times. V and J are TRBV29-1 and TRBJ2-1, with D perhaps matching TRBD1 or TRBD2 (5 bases each). CDR3 length equals 17 residues. The ends were cut back, 7 bases at V and 0 bases at J, with 22 bases in the middle. CDR1 and CDR2 from the germline V gene are SQVTM and ANQGSEA. This CDR3 reads CSGWGSARQSSYNEQFF. Written as DNA, the CDR3 is TGCAGCGGGTGGGGGAGCGCCCGACAATCCTCCTACAATGAGCAGTTCTTC.

There are many counts of this clonotype. The chain combines TRBV12-3 or TRBV12-4 with TRBJ2-5; TRBD2 is a possible D gene (7 bases). The CDR3 covers 15 residues. V gave up 6 bases and J gave up 0 bases, with 14 bases separating them. The CDR3 nucleotides are TGTGCCAGCAGACAAGGGGGACTAAACCAAGAGACCCAGTACTTC. It encodes CASRQGGLNQETQYF.

This chain connects TRBV27 to TRBJ2-1; 14 nucleotides match TRBD2. The germline CDR1 and CDR2 sequences are MNHEY and SMNVEV (reference sequence). The ends lost 5 bases at V and 6 bases at J; junction bases unmatched: 9. The CDR3 totals 17 residues. The CDR3 reads CASSPWTSGGRTNEQFF. CDR3 in DNA: TGTGCCAGCAGTCCCTGGACTAGCGGGGGGAGAACCAATGAGCAGTTCTTC.

Many counts were recorded for this clonotype. The gene calls are TRBV4-2 and TRBJ1-5, with D tentatively TRBD1 (5 bases). Germline assignment: CDR1 LGHNA and CDR2 YNFKEQ. This CDR3 region has 14 residues. V lost 5 bases to trimming and J lost 4 bases, with 12 bases between them. CDR3 region: CASSKQDGNQPQHF. In DNA, the CDR3 is TGTGCCAGCAGCAAACAGGATGGGAATCAGCCCCAGCATTTT.

This clonotype was found a few times. The J gene is TRBJ2-1, the V gene TRBV10-3, with D possibly TRBD1 on 6 matching bases. Germline V CDR1 and CDR2: ENHRY, SYGVKD. V was clipped by 10 bases and J by 2 bases, with 9 bases between them. The CDR3 is made up of 12 amino acids. The CDR3 region is CATTGTYNEQFF. DNA for the CDR3: TGTGCCACCACAGGGACCTACAATGAGCAGTTCTTC.

This clonotype occurred many times. The V and J genes are TRBV5-1 and TRBJ2-1; the match to TRBD2 covers 9 bases. Losses at the gene ends were 2 bases for V and 7 bases for J; bases not matched to a gene: 7. CDR1 and CDR2 (germline): SGHRS, YFSETQ. The CDR3 has 15 amino acids. The CDR3 nucleotides read TGCGCCAGCAGCTTCACGAGCGGGAGGCTAAATGAGCAGTTCTTC. This codes for CASSFTSGRLNEQFF.

This clonotype has ten or more counts. This chain uses TRBV12-3 or TRBV12-4 with TRBJ2-5; D gene unclear. Deletions cut 8 bases from V and 6 bases from J, with 19 bases between. The CDR3 length is 14 residues. In DNA, the CDR3 is TGTGCCAGCCTCCGATCCACCCTGGCGCAGACCCAGTACTTC. It yields the protein CASLRSTLAQTQYF.

As to this clonotype: The junction departs from the called germline gene at one end, perhaps through a read error. The chain combines TRBV2 with TRBJ2-5; 9 bases fit TRBD2. The CDR3 has 17 residues. Germline CDR1 and CDR2: SNHLY and FYNNEI. CDR3 in DNA: TGTACCAGCAGTCCACGACCCCCGGGACTAGCCGAAGAGACCCAGTACTTC. Protein sequence: CTSSPRPPGLAEETQYF.

This clonotype showed up just a few times. The rearrangement joins TRBV6-1 to TRBJ1-1, with 9 bases identical to TRBD1. The CDR3 contains 14 residues. J gave up 4 bases and V 5 bases, and 5 bases lay outside the gene matches. Germline assignment: CDR1 MNHNS and CDR2 SASEGT. Written as DNA, the CDR3 is TGTGCCAGCAGTCCAGACAGGGGGATCACTGAAGCTTTCTTT. This sequence encodes CASSPDRGITEAFF.